The T cell receptor (beta chain) under discussion was sequenced for a study of blood T cell repertoires in COVID-19. Looking at the study overall: Donors in the United States, Italy and Spain gave samples during acute or convalescent COVID-19. In each case, the material was cDNA or gDNA derived from T cells, B-cell-depleted T cells, or PBMCs.

Germline loops: CDR1 WNHNN, CDR2 SYGVQD (reference sequence). This CDR3 region has 14 residues. The V end lost 2 bases, the J end lost 0 bases, and 5 bases lay between the germline ends. Methods used by the authors: Amplification from reference gene primers served as the basis for estimated nucleated cell counts. Generated by immunoSEQ multiplex PCR, the TCRdb table keeps only in-frame clones and is missing some. The V and J calls and the clone size are those of that table, but D and trimming were determined from the DNA. The table records 160,000 or so clones, about 89% of them present only once. The TCR comes from a man aged 60 to 69 with acute or convalescent COVID-19. The chain employs TRBV10-1 and TRBJ2-1; no clear D gene. Material for sequencing was peripheral blood. This CDR3 is CASSEEVSYNEQFF. DNA for the CDR3: TGCGCCAGCAGTGAGGAGGTCTCCTACAATGAGCAGTTCTTC.